This TCR beta chain was found in a study of patients and donors after allogeneic stem cell transplantation. This clonotype has only a few counts. The V gene's germline CDR1 is LNHNV and CDR2 YYDKDF (reference sequence). Germline trimming cut 4 bases from V and 3 bases from J; bases unmatched to any gene: 2. The CDR3 is made up of 14 amino acids. TCRdb reprocessed the RT-PCR reads via MiXCR and lists one record per CDR3 protein. The table has about 960,000 distinct CDR3 sequences, more than 15% seen once; the top ten hold 5% to 6.5%. The rearrangement joins TRBV15 to TRBJ1-3; TRBD1 matches at 8 bases. Material: blood, either unsorted or a sorted T cell fraction (not recorded which). The source of this sequence is a human donor who was either an allogeneic HSCT recipient or a stem cell or donor lymphocyte infusion donor (not recorded which). It is not recorded whose cells these are; they may come from a transplant donor. The CDR3 is CATSKTGVGNTIYF. The CDR3 DNA follows: TGTGCCACCAGCAAGACAGGGGTTGGAAACACCATATATTTT.